This TCR beta chain was sequenced for a study of cytomegalovirus exposure and HLA in healthy donors. Per the germline V gene, CDR1 is PRHDT and CDR2 is FYEKMQ (reference sequence). This CDR3 has 19 residues. V shed 4 bases, J shed 5 bases, and the junction held 18 bases outside the gene matches. PCR involved 60 Vbeta and 13 Jbeta primers. The repertoire was sequenced with immunoSEQ multiplex PCR; TCRdb's copy has only in-frame clones and lacks some. The table lists fewer than 200,000 clones, 60% to 80% of them singletons, with around 3% in the top ten. The chain is built from TRBV13 and TRBJ2-5; 11 positions agree with TRBD2. The TCR sequence derives from a woman aged 40 to 49 in good health and CMV-seropositive. The sequenced sample consisted of PBMCs. The CDR3 spells CASSSTSGLAAPPRETQYF. CDR3 nucleotides: TGTGCCAGCAGCTCCACATCGGGACTAGCGGCCCCCCCGCGGGAGACCCAGTACTTC.